A single sample is the source of the 5 T cell receptor beta chains below, sequenced in a study of T cell responses to AZD1222 COVID-19 vaccine. Repertoires were generated with immunoSEQ multiplex PCR, while TCRdb's copy carries only in-frame clones and drops some. In the table there are some 130,000 clones, 90% to 95% of which are singletons. This specimen was peripheral blood, taken on day 0 of AZD1222 vaccination. The receptors derive from an adult in good health.

The chain couples TRBV7-2 to TRBJ2-7; 12 bases match TRBD2. This CDR3 contains 19 residues. The germline V gene has CDR1 SGHTA and CDR2 FQGNSA. The V gene end was trimmed by 4 bases and the J gene end by 1 base; junction bases not matched to a gene: 14. The CDR3 nucleotides are TGTGCCAGCAGCTCCCACGACGCTAGCGGGGGGGCCCGGTCCTACGAGCAGTACTTC. Translation gives CASSSHDASGGARSYEQYF.

This chain joins TRBV28 and TRBJ2-2; no definite D call. Germline CDR1 and CDR2: MDHEN and SYDVKM. The V end lost 3 bases, the J end lost 7 bases, and 6 bases lay between the germline ends. The CDR3 sequence is 12 residues long. The CDR3 nucleotides are TGTGCCAGCAGTTTGGTAGTCGGGGAGCTGTTTTTT. It codes for CASSLVVGELFF.

The CDR3 here is CASSYTGVDYEQYF. CDR3 sequence (DNA): TGTGCCAGCAGTTACACGGGGGTCGACTACGAGCAGTACTTC. The J gene is TRBJ2-7, the V gene TRBV6-5; weak D call: TRBD2 (6 bases). The CDR3 has 14 amino acids. V was shortened by 2 bases and J by 3 bases, with 11 bases between the two germline ends. Germline assignment: CDR1 MNHEY and CDR2 SVGAGI.

The chain has TRBV11-2 and TRBJ2-4; D remains unclear. Trimming shortened V by 2 bases and J by 10 bases, and 9 bases separated the two germline ends. Germline values: CDR1 SGHAT, CDR2 FQNNGV. This CDR3 is built from 12 residues. The CDR3 DNA reads as TGTGCCAGCAGCTTAAATCGGCGGATTCAGTACTTC. Amino acid sequence: CASSLNRRIQYF.

The chain is built from TRBV5-6 and TRBJ1-1; no firm D call. V lost 5 bases and J 8 bases, leaving 22 bases between the germline ends. This CDR3 is built from 15 residues. Germline CDR1 reads SGHDT; CDR2 reads YYEEEE. The CDR3 here is CASRPMKGPRWEAFF. The CDR3 bases are TGTGCCAGCAGACCAATGAAGGGTCCACGCTGGGAAGCTTTCTTT.